Below are 13 T cell receptor beta chains sequenced from a single sample in a study of CD8+ T cells in alopecia areata. Treatment described: oral pan-JAK inhibitor, 5-10 mg twice daily. cDNA reverse transcribed from extracted RNA served as the sequencing template. Assay used: immunoSEQ multiplex PCR; TCRdb lists only in-frame clones, some missing. The sample contains about 190,000 clones, 45% to 65% of which appear only once. Sequenced material: CD4+ T cells sorted from blood, taken at week 4, from a patient treated with tofacitinib. The receptors come from a human donor with alopecia areata.

This clone was seen only a few times. This sequence joins TRBV27 and TRBJ2-5; maybe TRBD1 (6 bases). Trimming stripped 6 bases from V and 5 bases from J, with 19 bases between. The CDR3 has 15 residues. Germline loops: CDR1 MNHEY, CDR2 SMNVEV (reference sequence). The DNA of the CDR3 is TGTGCCAGCAGCCTTAGGGACACCCTGGGGGAGACCCAGTACTTC. As protein: CASSLRDTLGETQYF.

The V and J genes are TRBV2 and TRBJ2-2; D may be TRBD1 (5 bases). Germline assignment: CDR1 SNHLY and CDR2 FYNNEI. CDR3 size: 11 residues. The ends were cut back, 10 bases at V and 6 bases at J, with 9 bases in the middle. The DNA for the CDR3 is TGTGCCACCAGGGTTTCCGGGGAGCTGTTTTTT. Translated: CATRVSGELFF.

This clone was counted between two and nine times. The rearrangement joins TRBV5-1 to TRBJ2-3; 11 bases agree with TRBD2. J was trimmed by 2 bases and V by 4 bases; bases with no gene match: 6. Per the germline V gene, CDR1 is SGHRS and CDR2 is YFSETQ. The CDR3 spans 16 residues. The CDR3: CASSALTSGTTDTQYF. The CDR3 bases are TGCGCCAGCAGCGCTCTGACTAGCGGGACCACAGATACGCAGTATTTT.

The gene calls are TRBV6-5 and TRBJ2-1; 10 positions match TRBD1. V trimming: 7 bases; J trimming: 6 bases; junction bases outside the gene matches: 9. Germline V gene sequence: CDR1 MNHEY, CDR2 SVGAGI. This CDR3 has 15 residues. CDR3 protein: CASTQGTGVFNEQFF. Here the CDR3 DNA reads TGTGCCAGCACCCAAGGGACAGGGGTGTTCAATGAGCAGTTCTTC.

The chain is built from TRBV4-2 and TRBJ1-1; a weak D match, TRBD1 (6 bases). This CDR3 contains 15 residues. V was shortened by 1 base and J by 4 bases, with 13 bases between the two germline ends. Germline CDR1 LGHNA, CDR2 YNFKEQ. The CDR3 nucleotides read TGTGCCAGCAGCCAAGTTAGCGGGGGGGCCACTGAAGCTTTCTTT. Protein product: CASSQVSGGATEAFF.

The V gene is TRBV29-1, the J gene TRBJ2-2, with D unclear. V gave up 4 bases and J gave up 8 bases, with 20 bases separating them. Germline V gives CDR1 SQVTM, CDR2 ANQGSEA. CDR3 length: 15 residues. This CDR3 is CSVGPDPRLTGELFF. Written as DNA, the CDR3 is TGCAGCGTTGGTCCTGATCCTAGGTTAACGGGGGAGCTGTTTTTT.

V gene TRBV29-1 combines with J gene TRBJ2-6; D unresolved. The CDR3 spans 13 residues. Trimming left V 4 bases short and J 2 bases short, with 6 bases between. CDR1 SQVTM and CDR2 ANQGSEA come from the germline V gene. CDR3 region: CSVAETGANVLTF. The CDR3 coding sequence is TGCAGCGTTGCAGAGACTGGGGCCAACGTCCTGACTTTC.

This clone was seen more than once but under ten times. The chain carries TRBV29-1 and TRBJ2-3, with D possibly TRBD1 on 5 matching bases. The CDR3 length is 14 residues. The germline CDR1 and CDR2 sequences are SQVTM and ANQGSEA. The V end lost 6 bases, the J end lost 1 base, and 14 bases lay between the germline ends. The DNA for the CDR3 is TGCAGCGTCCTGTCGACCAGGGGCACAGATACGCAGTATTTT. Residues: CSVLSTRGTDTQYF.

This clone was found a few times. V gene TRBV7-2 combines with J gene TRBJ2-1; 12 positions agree with TRBD2. Germline CDR1 reads SGHTA; CDR2 reads FQGNSA. This CDR3 has 15 amino acids. J was trimmed by 9 bases and V by 1 base; bases with no gene match: 4. CDR3 bases: TGTGCCAGCAGCTTAGTGACTAGCGGGAGTGGTGAGCAGTTCTTC. Encoded protein: CASSLVTSGSGEQFF. The full variable domain, with the rest looked up from reference TRBV7-2 and TRBJ2-1, is GAGVSQSPSNKVTEKGKDVELRCDPISGHTALYWYRQSLGQGLEFLIYFQGNSAPDKSGLPSDRFSAERTGGSVSTLTIQRTQQEDSAVYLCASSLVTSGSGEQFFGPGTRLTVL.

The V call is TRBV30, the J call TRBJ2-2, with 9 positions matching TRBD1. CDR3 size: 14 residues. The J segment lost 7 bases and the V segment lost 3 bases, leaving 6 bases of the junction unmatched. Looked up from germline, CDR1 is GTSNPN and CDR2 is SVGIG (reference sequence). The CDR3 spells CAWSPGQGIGELFF. As DNA, the CDR3 is TGTGCCTGGAGCCCGGGACAGGGAATCGGGGAGCTGTTTTTT.

Here the CDR3 DNA reads TGCAGCGTCCAACCCGGACAGGTCACCGGGGAGCTGTTTTTT. The encoded protein is CSVQPGQVTGELFF. V gene TRBV29-1 combines with J gene TRBJ2-2; 7 positions match TRBD1. CDR1 SQVTM and CDR2 ANQGSEA come from the germline V gene. CDR3 size: 14 residues. The V gene end was trimmed by 6 bases and the J gene end by 4 bases; junction bases not matched to a gene: 8.

The chain combines TRBV20-1 with TRBJ1-2; a possible D gene is TRBD1 (5 bases). Germline V gene lookup returns CDR1 DFQATT and CDR2 SNEGSKA (reference sequence). The CDR3 spans 11 residues. V gave up 7 bases and J gave up 4 bases, with 10 bases separating them. CDR3 DNA sequence: TGCAGTGGCAGGACAAGCTATGGCTACACCTTC. Translating it yields CSGRTSYGYTF.

The V and J genes are TRBV4-1 and TRBJ1-2; 7 bases match TRBD1. The CDR3 has 13 residues. Germline trimming cut 8 bases from V and 7 bases from J; bases unmatched to any gene: 10. CDR1 is MGHRA, CDR2 YSYEKL, per germline. The DNA of the CDR3 is TGCGCCAGCGGACAGGTGGCAACTGTTGGCTACACCTTC. This codes for CASGQVATVGYTF.